This T cell receptor (beta chain) was identified in a study of blood T cell repertoires in COVID-19 (dated by TCRdb to 2018 to 2021). Some background on the complete study: Samples covering the acute and convalescent phases of COVID-19 were provided by collaborators in the United States, Italy and Spain. The prospective study material was composed of cDNA or gDNA derived from T cells, B-cell-depleted T cells, or PBMCs. Deeply sampled blood TCRbeta repertoires from subjects exposed to, actively infected with, or recovered from COVID-19 were included in the dataset. A freely available public database, intended as a resource for researchers studying the immune response to SARS-CoV-2, is where the repertoires were released. Samples came from the ongoing ImmuneRACE study (first 160 participants) plus 1,254 subjects from 6 global collaborators. A de-identified subject ID, COVID-19 status, age in years and sex were almost always included in the sample metadata. Where available, HLA class I and class II types were taken from metadata supplied by the sample provider and were not determined by assay-based typing. Study-wide findings and limitations: The quantity of clinical and demographic metadata differed by source and by participant and was supplied without curation.

Each collaborating institution followed its own protocols to collect whole blood in K2EDTA tubes. For TCRbeta analysis, collaborator samples were shipped as frozen whole blood, as isolated PBMCs, or as DNA extracted from either sample type. The immunoSEQ Assay, a bias-controlled multiplex PCR, was used to amplify TCRbeta CDR3 regions from genomic DNA. From the authors' description of their analysis: Within the assay, amplification of reference gene primers was used to estimate how many nucleated cells each sample contained. To quantify the absolute abundance of each unique TCRbeta CDR3 rearrangement, sequence reads were collapsed and filtered. For each sample, productive Simpson clonality was calculated as the square root of Simpson's diversity index across productive rearrangements. TCRdb retrieved this table from immuneACCESS and kept in-frame rearrangements only. Not all clones are present; in checked studies, unresolved V genes account for under half, and no reason is known for the remainder. That table is the source of V, J and clone size, and D and trimming were worked out from the DNA. In all, the sample holds fewer than 200,000 clones, and 70% to 90% of those were seen once. About 1% of the sample lies in the top ten.

About this clone itself: Its antigen remains unidentified. Per-base qualities were not stored, and no clone one base away is much larger.

The CDR3 numbers 15 residues from cysteine through phenylalanine. Only the CDR3 portion is preserved as DNA: 45 bases, with reading frame beginning at the first base. CDR1 and CDR2, looked up from the germline V gene (reference sequence), are MNHEY and SMNVEV. The junction shows trimming of 5 bases on V and 3 bases on J, plus 13 bases between the germline ends. This receptor was identified in a man aged 40-55 years with acute or convalescent COVID-19. The chain is assembled from TRBV27 and TRBJ2-2, with a weak D call of TRBD2 (6 bases match). The sequenced sample was peripheral blood. The CDR3 region: CASSLHGDYTGELFF. The DNA reads TGTGCCAGCAGTCTACACGGGGACTACACCGGGGAGCTGTTTTTT.